Given below is one T cell receptor (beta chain) in context. The antigen remains unidentified. This CDR3 has 16 amino acids. V shed 0 bases and J 0 bases; nucleotides not matched to a gene: 5. In germline, CDR1 is MGHRA, CDR2 YSYEKL. TCRdb keeps only in-frame clones here, not all; method: immunoSEQ multiplex PCR. The sample carries 2 million to 2.5 million clones, approximately 94% recorded once. This specimen belongs to a study of shared clonotypes between healthy human individuals. Whole-study results and caveats: Among several donors, roughly 5% of naive CD4 clonotypes were found in common. Generally, naive subsets came out with larger estimated richness than memory subsets.

It was CD45RO-negative cells, positively selected for CCR7, that made up naive CD8 cells, with terminally differentiated effector memory CD45RA+ cells excluded. Everyone who donated was a Caucasian adult who lived in Nashville, Tennessee. Sequencing was done on a sample of naive CD8+ T cells sorted from blood. V gene TRBV4-1 combines with J gene TRBJ2-7; 7 bases match TRBD1. This TCR derives from a man between 18 and 29 years old in good health. Written as DNA, the CDR3 is TGCGCCAGCAGCCAAGAATGGGGACAGCCCTCCTACGAGCAGTACTTC. Encoded protein: CASSQEWGQPSYEQYF.